The rows below give T cell receptor beta chains drawn from one sample of a study of shared clonotypes between healthy human individuals. Clones were read by immunoSEQ multiplex PCR, and TCRdb kept only the in-frame ones, dropping some. The table records some 1,600,000 clones, nearly 99% of them present only once. Sequenced input: naive CD4+ T cells sorted from blood. The receptor set was obtained from a man younger than 45 in good health. CDR3s include the opening cysteine and the closing phenylalanine or tryptophan. A D gene is named only where the DNA matches it firmly. Rows may omit the clone size; those that give it use once, few, many or a size class.

CDR3,DNA,D,V,J,size
CASSLGTGVAKNIQYF,TGTGCCAGCAGCTTAGGGACAGGGGTAGCCAAAAACATTCAGTACTTC,TRBD1,TRBV7-6,TRBJ2-4,NA
CASSRGTGYTEAFF,TGCGCCAGCAGCAGGGGGACAGGGTACACTGAAGCTTTCTTT,TRBD1,TRBV5-1,TRBJ1-1,NA
CASSRDRNTYEQYF,TGTGCCAGCTCCCGGGACAGGAACACCTACGAGCAGTACTTC,TRBD1,TRBV18,TRBJ2-7,NA
CASSDLSGRHDYNEQFF,TGTGCCAGCAGCGACCTTAGCGGGAGGCACGATTACAATGAGCAGTTCTTC,TRBD2,TRBV7-2,TRBJ2-1,NA
CASKPQWADYGYTF,TGTGCCAGCAAGCCTCAGTGGGCGGACTATGGCTACACCTTC,NA,TRBV11-2,TRBJ1-2,once
CASSDGTLKNYEQYF,TGTGCCAGCAGCGATGGGACTTTAAAGAATTACGAGCAGTACTTC,NA,TRBV28,TRBJ2-7,NA
CASMDRAYNEQFF,TGCGCCAGTATGGACAGGGCCTACAATGAGCAGTTCTTC,TRBD1,TRBV5-1,TRBJ2-1,once
CASSSRGRSYNEQFF,TGTGCCAGCAGCTCCAGGGGGCGGTCCTACAATGAGCAGTTCTTC,TRBD1,TRBV5-4,TRBJ2-1,NA
CASSLSTSSYEQYF,TGCGCCAGCAGCTTATCGACTAGTAGCTACGAGCAGTACTTC,NA,TRBV5-1,TRBJ2-7,NA
CASSKSGKPTRIKNNEQFF,TGTGCCAGCAGCAAAAGCGGGAAACCTACAAGGATAAAAAACAATGAGCAGTTCTTC,NA,TRBV21-1,TRBJ2-1,NA
CSVQFSGKSSYNEQFF,TGCAGCGTCCAATTTAGCGGGAAAAGCTCCTACAATGAGCAGTTCTTC,TRBD2,TRBV29-1,TRBJ2-1,NA
CASSYGSYETQYF,TGTGCCAGCAGCTACGGGAGTTACGAGACCCAGTACTTC,NA,TRBV7-8,TRBJ2-5,once
CASSLLGGKITEAFF,TGTGCCAGCAGCCTCCTGGGGGGCAAGATCACTGAAGCTTTCTTT,NA,TRBV9,TRBJ1-1,NA
CASSLSAGGWDEQFF,TGCGCCAGCAGCTTATCAGCGGGAGGGTGGGATGAGCAGTTCTTC,TRBD2,TRBV5-1,TRBJ2-1,NA
CASSWDSTDTQYF,TGTGCCAGCAGTTGGGACAGCACAGATACGCAGTATTTT,NA,TRBV2,TRBJ2-3,NA
CASSHRGGYTIYF,TGTGCCAGCAGTCACAGGGGGGGATACACCATATATTTT,TRBD1,TRBV28,TRBJ1-3,NA
CASSQDSLRDSSYEQYF,TGTGCCAGCAGCCAAGATTCTCTGAGGGACAGCTCCTACGAGCAGTACTTC,TRBD1,TRBV4-2,TRBJ2-7,NA
CAISERSDSYTEAFF,TGTGCCATCAGTGAGCGGTCCGACAGTTACACTGAAGCTTTCTTT,NA,TRBV10-3,TRBJ1-1,NA
CASSHEEGLSGNTIYF,TGTGCCAGCAGCCATGAAGAGGGGCTCTCTGGAAACACCATATATTTT,NA,TRBV7-3,TRBJ1-3,NA
CASSLGAPYEQYF,TGTGCCAGCAGTTTGGGGGCCCCCTACGAGCAGTACTTC,NA,TRBV28,TRBJ2-7,once
CSVERLADYNEQFF,TGCAGCGTTGAACGACTAGCGGACTACAATGAGCAGTTCTTC,TRBD2,TRBV29-1,TRBJ2-1,NA
CASSLYSGTFGYGYTF,TGTGCCAGCAGTTTATACTCGGGCACCTTCGGCTATGGCTACACCTTC,NA,TRBV28,TRBJ1-2,NA
CASSYSRALDGYTF,TGTGCCAGCAGTTACTCTCGGGCACTTGATGGCTACACCTTC,NA,TRBV6-5,TRBJ1-2,NA
CASSYLAGGMGDTQYF,TGTGCCAGCAGCTATTTAGCGGGGGGGATGGGAGATACGCAGTATTTT,TRBD2,TRBV7-9,TRBJ2-3,NA
CASSPIDRMNTEAFF,TGTGCCAGCAGTCCCATTGACAGAATGAACACTGAAGCTTTCTTT,NA,TRBV27,TRBJ1-1,NA
CASSVMAGNNEQFF,TGTGCCAGCAGCGTAATGGCGGGTAACAATGAGCAGTTCTTC,NA,TRBV9,TRBJ2-1,NA
CASSFSDRLLGGETQYF,TGTGCCAGCAGTTTCTCCGACAGGCTACTTGGGGGAGAGACCCAGTACTTC,NA,TRBV5-5,TRBJ2-5,NA
CAISDDRQRGQPQHF,TGTGCCATCAGTGATGACAGGCAAAGGGGGCAGCCCCAGCATTTT,NA,TRBV10-3,TRBJ1-5,NA